Listed below are T cell receptor beta chains from one sample, sequenced in a study of memory CD4+ T cells and cytomegalovirus serostatus. The assay was immunoSEQ multiplex PCR, and TCRdb's table has in-frame clones only and misses some. The repertoire consists of over 65,000 clones, with around 82% occurring once and the leading ten covering just over 2.5%. Source material: memory CD4+ T cells from blood. These receptors were taken from an adult in good health and CMV-seropositive. Each CDR3 is given with its conserved first and last residue. The D gene is left open where the match is weak. The listing skips clone size in some rows; elsewhere it reads once, few, many or a size class.

j_call v_call d_call clone_size cdr3_nt cdr3_aa
TRBJ2-3 TRBV6-5 NA NA TGTGCCAGCAGTTACTCCATCTCAGGGGGCACAGATACGCAGTATTTT CASSYSISGGTDTQYF
TRBJ2-7 TRBV4-2 NA NA TGTGCCAGCAGCCAAGAGCCGGCAGCCTCTTCCTACGAGCAGTACTTC CASSQEPAASSYEQYF
TRBJ1-2 TRBV9 TRBD1 NA TGTGCCAGCAGCGTGGGGGGACAGGGAGGATATGGCTACACCTTC CASSVGGQGGYGYTF
TRBJ1-4 TRBV7-8 TRBD1 once TGTGCCAGCAGCCCTAGGGGCCCAGGGGGCGCCGCTGAAAAACTGTTTTTT CASSPRGPGGAAEKLFF
TRBJ2-4 TRBV29-1 TRBD2 NA TGCAGCGTGCGGACTAGCGGGAGTTACATTCAGTACTTC CSVRTSGSYIQYF
TRBJ1-1 TRBV7-6 NA NA TGTGCCAGCAGCCCCGTAGGGTTGAACACTGAAGCTTTCTTT CASSPVGLNTEAFF
TRBJ2-1 TRBV5-6 NA NA TGTGCCAGCAGCTTTGGGGGTGAGCAGTTCTTC CASSFGGEQFF
TRBJ1-3 TRBV10-2 NA NA TGCGCCAGCAGTGAGGCGACCCCGCTTTGGGGAAACACCATATATTTT CASSEATPLWGNTIYF
TRBJ1-5 TRBV19 NA NA TGTGCCAGTAGTATAGTTGATAGCAATCAGCCCCAGCATTTT CASSIVDSNQPQHF
TRBJ1-2 TRBV2 TRBD1 NA TGTGCCAGCCGGACAGGAGACTCCTATGGCTACACCTTC CASRTGDSYGYTF
TRBJ2-1 TRBV6-4 NA NA TGTGCCAGCAGTGGTGAGGGGAGCGACAATGAGCAGTTCTTC CASSGEGSDNEQFF
TRBJ1-2 TRBV6-6 TRBD1 NA TGTGCCAGCAGGTACCCCCCCGGGACAGGGGCTCTTGGCTACACCTTC CASRYPPGTGALGYTF
TRBJ1-5 TRBV6-6 NA few TGTGCCAGCAGTTATCCAGGTCGACAGCCCCAGCATTTT CASSYPGRQPQHF
TRBJ1-2 TRBV5-1 TRBD1 NA TGCGCCAGCAGCTTGTCGGACAGGGCTGATCGTGGCTACACCTTC CASSLSDRADRGYTF
TRBJ2-5 TRBV19 NA NA TGTGCCAGTAGCGAACTAGGGGGAAACCAAGAGACCCAGTACTTC CASSELGGNQETQYF
TRBJ2-3 TRBV30 NA NA TGTGCCCTGTCGCCGGGACCCAGCACAGATACGCAGTATTTT CALSPGPSTDTQYF
TRBJ1-3 TRBV10-3 TRBD1 NA TGTGCCATCGGTCTAGGGACAGGGGGGCCTGGAAACACCATATATTTT CAIGLGTGGPGNTIYF
TRBJ1-6 TRBV19 TRBD1 NA TGTGCCAGTACGGGGACAGCAGCTAATTCACCCCTCCACTTT CASTGTAANSPLHF
TRBJ1-4 TRBV10-2 TRBD1 NA TGCGCCAGCACGGTAACAGGGGGCGGGCGAAAACTGTTTTTT CASTVTGGGRKLFF
TRBJ2-3 TRBV2 NA NA TGTGCCAGCAGTGAAGCGCTCGGGGATACGCAGTATTTT CASSEALGDTQYF